The clone carrying this T cell receptor (beta chain) showed up many times. Its cognate antigen is unknown. The entry originates in a study of T cell repertoires in cytomegalovirus infection. Study context: It was recently identified HLA-C-restricted and well-studied HLA-B-restricted CMV epitopes that the study used. Based on public TCR beta signatures, there were indications of CMV infection and of a matching HLA type. Overall study results and limits: Cumulative public TCR beta family frequency identified carriers of CMV plus the relevant HLA. It was HLA-C-restricted CMV-specific TCR beta clonotypes that dominated the response ex vivo.

The V gene lost 1 base and the J gene lost 4 bases, with 16 bases spanning the gap. The CDR3 spans 16 residues. CDR1 is MGHRA and CDR2 is YSYEKL in the germline V gene. TCRdb re-called the reads with MiXCR, one entry per CDR3 protein. The sample yields some 480,000 distinct CDR3 sequences, 25% to 35% seen once. The material sequenced was cultured PBMCs, taken from culture after CMV antigen stimulation. V usage is TRBV4-1 and J usage is TRBJ1-2, with a possible D match to TRBD1 (6 bases). The clonotype originates from a human donor in good health (CMV status not recorded). Some clones in this sample may be carry-over from other donors' samples. CDR3: CASSQGTETSLYGYTF. The CDR3 DNA reads as TGCGCCAGCAGCCAAGGGACAGAAACCTCCCTCTATGGCTACACCTTC.